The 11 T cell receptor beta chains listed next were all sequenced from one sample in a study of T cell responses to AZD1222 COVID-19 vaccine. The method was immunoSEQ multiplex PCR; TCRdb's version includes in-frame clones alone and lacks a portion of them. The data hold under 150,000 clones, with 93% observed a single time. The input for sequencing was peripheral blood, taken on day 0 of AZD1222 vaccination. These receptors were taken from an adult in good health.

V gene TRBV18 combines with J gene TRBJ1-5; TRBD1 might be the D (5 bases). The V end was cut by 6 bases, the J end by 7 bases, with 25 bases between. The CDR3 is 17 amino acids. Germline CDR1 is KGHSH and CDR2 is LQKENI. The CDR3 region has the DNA TGTGCCAGCTCCCGTGAGAGAACGGGGACTAGCGGGCAGCCCCAGCATTTT. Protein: CASSRERTGTSGQPQHF. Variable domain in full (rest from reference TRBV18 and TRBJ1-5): NAGVMQNPRHLVRRRGQEARLRCSPMKGHSHVYWYRQLPEEGLKFMVYLQKENIIDESGMPKERFSAEFPKEGPSILRIQQVVRGDSAAYFCASSRERTGTSGQPQHFGDGTRLSIL.

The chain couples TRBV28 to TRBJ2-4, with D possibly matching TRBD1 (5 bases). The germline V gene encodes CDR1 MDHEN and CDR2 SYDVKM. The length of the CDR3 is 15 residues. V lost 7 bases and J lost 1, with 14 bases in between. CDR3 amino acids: CASITGRAAKNIQYF. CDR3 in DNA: TGTGCCAGCATCACAGGCAGGGCCGCCAAAAACATTCAGTACTTC.

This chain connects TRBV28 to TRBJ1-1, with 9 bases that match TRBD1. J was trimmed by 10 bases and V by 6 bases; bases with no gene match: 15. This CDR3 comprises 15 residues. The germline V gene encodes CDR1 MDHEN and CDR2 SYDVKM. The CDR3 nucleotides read TGTGCCAGCAGCCTTGTGAACAGGGGGCTGGTGGGAGCTTTCTTT. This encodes CASSLVNRGLVGAFF.

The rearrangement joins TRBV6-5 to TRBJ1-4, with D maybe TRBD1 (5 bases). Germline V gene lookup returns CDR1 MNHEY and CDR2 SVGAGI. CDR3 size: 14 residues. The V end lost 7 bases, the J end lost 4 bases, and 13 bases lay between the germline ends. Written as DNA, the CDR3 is TGTGCCAGCATTCTGGGCGGGGGTAATGAAAAACTGTTTTTT. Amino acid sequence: CASILGGGNEKLFF.

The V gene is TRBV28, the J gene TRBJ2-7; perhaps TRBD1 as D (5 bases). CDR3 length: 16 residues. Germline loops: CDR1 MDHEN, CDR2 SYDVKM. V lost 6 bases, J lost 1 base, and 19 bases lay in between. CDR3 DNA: TGTGCCAGCAGCCCGAGGTCATCAGGGAAATCCTACGAGCAGTACTTC. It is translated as CASSPRSSGKSYEQYF.

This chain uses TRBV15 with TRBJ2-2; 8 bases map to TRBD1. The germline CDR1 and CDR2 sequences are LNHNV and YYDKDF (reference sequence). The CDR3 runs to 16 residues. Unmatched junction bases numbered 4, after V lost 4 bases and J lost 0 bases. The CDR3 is CATSTRQGSNTGELFF. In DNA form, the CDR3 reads TGTGCCACCAGCACGCGACAGGGGTCGAACACCGGGGAGCTGTTTTTT.

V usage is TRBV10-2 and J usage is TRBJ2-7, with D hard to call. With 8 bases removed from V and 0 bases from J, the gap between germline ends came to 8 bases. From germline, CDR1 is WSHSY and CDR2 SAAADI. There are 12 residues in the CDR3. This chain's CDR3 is CASRTLSYEQYF. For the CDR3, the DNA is TGCGCCAGCCGAACTCTCTCCTACGAGCAGTACTTC.

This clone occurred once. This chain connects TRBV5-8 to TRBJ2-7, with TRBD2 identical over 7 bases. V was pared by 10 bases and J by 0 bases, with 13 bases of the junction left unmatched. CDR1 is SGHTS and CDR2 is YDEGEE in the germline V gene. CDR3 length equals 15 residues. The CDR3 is CAPSPTGRISYEQYF. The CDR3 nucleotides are TGTGCCCCCAGCCCTACCGGGAGGATCTCCTACGAGCAGTACTTC.

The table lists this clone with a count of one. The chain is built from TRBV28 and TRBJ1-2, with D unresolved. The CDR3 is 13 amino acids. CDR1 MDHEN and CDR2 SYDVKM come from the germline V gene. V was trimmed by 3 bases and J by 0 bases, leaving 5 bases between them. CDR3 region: CASSFVANYGYTF. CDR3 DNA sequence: TGTGCCAGCAGTTTTGTAGCTAACTATGGCTACACCTTC.

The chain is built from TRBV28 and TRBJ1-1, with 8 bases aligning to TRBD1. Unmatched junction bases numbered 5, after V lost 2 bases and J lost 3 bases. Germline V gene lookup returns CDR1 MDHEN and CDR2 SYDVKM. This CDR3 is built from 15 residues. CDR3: CASSLTTGAHTEAFF. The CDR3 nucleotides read TGTGCCAGCAGTTTAACGACAGGGGCCCACACTGAAGCTTTCTTT.

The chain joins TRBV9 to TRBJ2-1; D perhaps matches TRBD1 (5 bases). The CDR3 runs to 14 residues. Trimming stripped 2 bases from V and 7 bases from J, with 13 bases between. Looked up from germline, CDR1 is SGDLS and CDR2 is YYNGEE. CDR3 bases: TGTGCCAGCAGCGTTTATACAAAGGGGAATGAGCAGTTCTTC. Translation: CASSVYTKGNEQFF.